These 23 T cell receptor beta chains share one sample of origin, sequenced in a study of cytomegalovirus exposure and HLA in healthy donors. The primer mix had 60 Vbeta and 13 Jbeta primers. The protocol was immunoSEQ multiplex PCR, while the TCRdb copy is restricted to in-frame clones and leaves out a portion. Among about 190,000 clones listed, more than 85% were seen once. The sequenced sample consisted of PBMCs. Receptors originate from a woman between 18 and 29 years old in good health and CMV-seronegative.

The chain employs TRBV6-1 and TRBJ2-1; 8 bases match TRBD2. Per germline, CDR1 MNHNS and CDR2 SASEGT. The CDR3 has 15 residues. The J segment lost 7 bases and the V segment lost 6 bases, leaving 11 bases of the junction unmatched. CDR3 sequence: CASSLGGEGRNEQFF. The CDR3 DNA reads as TGTGCCAGCAGCCTCGGGGGGGAGGGCCGGAATGAGCAGTTCTTC.

This clone has only one observation. This chain connects TRBV19 to TRBJ2-2; tentatively, D is TRBD2 (5 bases). Trimming took off 7 bases at V and 2 bases at J, with 11 bases between the two ends. Germline CDR1 is LNHDA and CDR2 is SQIVND (reference sequence). The CDR3 is 14 residues long. The CDR3 region is CASTGNPNTGELFF. As DNA, the CDR3 is TGTGCCAGTACGGGAAACCCAAACACCGGGGAGCTGTTTTTT.

The J gene is TRBJ2-2, the V gene TRBV6-5, with 7 nucleotides matching TRBD1. V dropped 0 bases and J dropped 8; count of bases not matched to a gene: 6. This CDR3 contains 15 residues. Germline V gene sequence: CDR1 MNHEY, CDR2 SVGAGI. CDR3 nucleotide sequence: TGTGCCAGCAGTTACTCGAAAAGGGGGCCGGGGGAGCTGTTTTTT. Translating it yields CASSYSKRGPGELFF.

The chain combines TRBV4-1 with TRBJ2-1; D possibly corresponds to TRBD2 (5 bases). The CDR3 spans 16 residues. Germline-derived CDR1 and CDR2 are MGHRA and YSYEKL. Between the trimmed V and J ends, which lost 2 bases and 6 bases, there was a span of 17 bases. The CDR3 sequence is CASSQLSGNFGNEQFF. Here the CDR3 DNA reads TGCGCCAGCAGCCAATTATCCGGGAATTTTGGCAATGAGCAGTTCTTC.

V usage is TRBV19 and J usage is TRBJ2-7; TRBD1 matches 10 bases. After removal of 7 bases from V and 5 bases from J, the junction contained 11 bases not matched to a gene. The germline V gene has CDR1 LNHDA and CDR2 SQIVND (reference sequence). There are 15 residues in the CDR3. CDR3 sequence: CASTALRDRGNEQYF. Here the CDR3 DNA reads TGTGCCAGTACAGCCCTCCGGGACAGGGGAAACGAGCAGTACTTC. The whole variable domain, remainder taken from reference TRBV19 and TRBJ2-7, is DGGITQSPKYLFRKEGQNVTLSCEQNLNHDAMYWYRQDPGQGLRLIYYSQIVNDFQKGDIAEGYSVSREKKESFPLTVTSAQKNPTAFYLCASTALRDRGNEQYFGPGTRLTVT.

V is TRBV4-1 and J is TRBJ1-1; 8 nucleotides line up with TRBD1. The CDR3 length is 15 residues. V was clipped by 1 base and J by 7 bases; unmatched bases: 8. Germline V gene sequence: CDR1 MGHRA, CDR2 YSYEKL. CDR3 DNA: TGCGCCAGCAGCCAAGGCGGGGCAGGGGGCCGTGAAGCTTTCTTT. Translating it yields CASSQGGAGGREAFF.

The chain couples TRBV21-1 to TRBJ2-3; the DNA was not used to check the table's D call, TRBD2. TRBV21-1 is a pseudogene. The CDR3 has 15 residues. CDR3 DNA sequence: TGTGCCAGCAGCAAAGGGACTACTCTCGTCGGTACGCAGTATTTT. It is translated as CASSKGTTLVGTQYF.

The chain employs TRBV7-2 and TRBJ1-4; D gene ambiguous. Trimming cost V 5 bases and J 3 bases, with 10 bases left between them. This CDR3 region has 14 residues. Germline V lookup: CDR1 SGHTA, CDR2 FQGNSA. CDR3 protein: CASSPGISNEKLFF. Here the CDR3 DNA reads TGTGCCAGCAGCCCCGGGATTTCTAATGAAAAACTGTTTTTT.

This clone was seen only a few times. V is TRBV10-3 and J is TRBJ2-2, with TRBD2 as a possible D gene (6 bases). Trimming took 11 bases from V and 2 from J, leaving 15 bases between them. Germline-derived CDR1 and CDR2 are ENHRY and SYGVKD. This CDR3 is built from 14 residues. The chain's CDR3 is CAAQAGRNTGELFF. The CDR3 region has the DNA TGTGCCGCCCAGGCGGGGAGAAACACCGGGGAGCTGTTTTTT.

A single count supports this clone. The chain recombines TRBV6-5 with TRBJ1-1; D call uncertain. This CDR3 spans 14 amino acids. V gave up 0 bases and J gave up 7 bases, with 12 bases separating them. CDR1 is MNHEY, CDR2 SVGAGI, per germline. For the CDR3, the DNA is TGTGCCAGCAGTTACTCGAGGGTCGTCAGTGAAGCTTTCTTT. This encodes CASSYSRVVSEAFF.

The chain joins TRBV6-1 to TRBJ1-1; D is unclear. The CDR3 is 14 residues long. The V end was cut by 2 bases, the J end by 4 bases, with 11 bases between. In germline, CDR1 is MNHNS, CDR2 SASEGT. The CDR3 reads CASSESAEGTEAFF. DNA for the CDR3: TGTGCCAGCAGTGAATCCGCGGAGGGCACTGAAGCTTTCTTT.

The chain uses TRBV6-1 and TRBJ2-2; 11 bases agree with TRBD2. The CDR3 consists of 14 residues. V lost 5 bases to trimming and J lost 4 bases; unmatched junction nucleotides: 0. In germline, CDR1 is MNHNS, CDR2 SASEGT. As DNA, the CDR3 is TGTGCCAGCAGTCTAGCGGGAGGCACCGGGGAGCTGTTTTTT. Protein: CASSLAGGTGELFF.

The chain links TRBV7-2 to TRBJ2-1; TRBD2 matches at 11 bases. Per the germline V gene, CDR1 is SGHTA and CDR2 is FQGNSA. This CDR3 comprises 15 residues. The J segment lost 5 bases and the V segment lost 4 bases, leaving 4 bases of the junction unmatched. The CDR3 coding sequence is TGTGCCAGCAGCTCACTAGCGGGAGTTAACAATGAGCAGTTCTTC. Protein product: CASSSLAGVNNEQFF.

This chain links TRBV2 with TRBJ2-1, with 10 bases aligning to TRBD1. This CDR3 region has 13 residues. Germline V gene sequence: CDR1 SNHLY, CDR2 FYNNEI. V lost 10 bases, J lost 7 bases, and 7 bases stayed unmatched. CDR3 DNA: TGTGCCAACACCTGGACAGGGGGGAATGAGCAGTTCTTC. This translates into CANTWTGGNEQFF.

The J gene is TRBJ2-2, the V gene TRBV4-3; 14 bases line up with TRBD2. CDR1 is LGHNA and CDR2 is YSLEER in the germline V gene. CDR3 size: 18 residues. V was clipped by 3 bases and J by 2 bases; unmatched bases: 5. CDR3 region: CASSQWGLAGVNTGELFF. The CDR3 DNA reads TGCGCCAGCAGCCAGTGGGGACTAGCGGGAGTCAACACCGGGGAGCTGTTTTTT.

This clone was seen a handful of times. The chain joins TRBV4-1 to TRBJ2-7, with 10 bases identical to TRBD2. This CDR3 region has 17 residues. The germline V gene has CDR1 MGHRA and CDR2 YSYEKL. With 0 bases clipped from V and 0 bases from J, the junction kept 5 bases outside the gene matches. The CDR3 DNA reads as TGCGCCAGCAGCCAAGAAGGGGGACTAGCGTCCTCCTACGAGCAGTACTTC. Its protein product is CASSQEGGLASSYEQYF.

This chain joins TRBV6-1 and TRBJ1-1; 9 positions match TRBD1. The CDR3 loop spans 14 amino acids. Germline V lookup: CDR1 MNHNS, CDR2 SASEGT. V shed 6 bases, J shed 4 bases, and the junction held 6 bases outside the gene matches. The CDR3 sequence is CASRGQGSTTEAFF. CDR3 nucleotide sequence: TGTGCCAGCAGAGGACAGGGGTCTACCACTGAAGCTTTCTTT.

V usage is TRBV7-2 and J usage is TRBJ2-3; 10 bases are a match to TRBD2. Germline V gene data show CDR1 as SGHTA and CDR2 as FQGNSA. The CDR3 consists of 18 residues. The V segment lost 0 bases and the J segment 3 bases; nucleotides outside the gene matches: 9. CDR3: CASSLAPSGGDETDTQYF. The CDR3 coding sequence is TGTGCCAGCAGCTTAGCGCCTAGCGGGGGCGATGAGACAGATACGCAGTATTTT.

The chain has TRBV5-4 and TRBJ2-2; a weak D match, TRBD1 (6 bases). Trimming stripped 6 bases from V and 7 bases from J, with 16 bases between. CDR3 size: 14 residues. The V gene's germline CDR1 is SGHNT and CDR2 YYREEE (reference sequence). The CDR3 nucleotides are TGTGCCAGCACCGTTGCCGGACAGCACGGGGAGCTGTTTTTT. Encoded protein: CASTVAGQHGELFF.

The V gene is TRBV7-3, the J gene TRBJ2-1, with D perhaps TRBD1 (6 bases). The CDR3 runs to 15 residues. Germline V gives CDR1 SGHTA, CDR2 FQGTGA. V lost 2 bases and J lost 7, with 15 bases in between. The DNA for the CDR3 is TGTGCCAGCAGCTTAGGGCAGGGGATGAGTAATGAGCAGTTCTTC. Amino acid sequence: CASSLGQGMSNEQFF. Full variable domain (outside the CDR3, taken from reference TRBV7-3 and TRBJ2-1): GAGVSQTPSNKVTEKGKYVELRCDPISGHTALYWYRQSLGQGPEFLIYFQGTGAADDSGLPNDRFFAVRPEGSVSTLKIQRTERGDSAVYLCASSLGQGMSNEQFFGPGTRLTVL.

The chain carries TRBV30 and TRBJ1-3; D is undetermined. The V gene lost 2 bases and the J gene lost 0 bases, with 17 bases spanning the gap. This CDR3 is built from 17 residues. Per germline, CDR1 GTSNPN and CDR2 SVGIG (reference sequence). The CDR3 nucleotides read TGTGCCTGGAGTCCCTTATGGGCAGGCCACTCTGGAAACACCATATATTTT. Protein product: CAWSPLWAGHSGNTIYF.

This rearrangement joins TRBV7-9 to TRBJ2-7; perhaps TRBD1 as D (6 bases). In germline, CDR1 is SEHNR, CDR2 FQNEAQ (reference sequence). The CDR3 sequence is 17 residues long. Trimming shortened V by 4 bases and J by 1 base, and 20 bases separated the two germline ends. CDR3 sequence: CASSYRPGRGESYEQYF. The CDR3 DNA reads as TGTGCCAGCAGCTACCGTCCTGGCAGGGGAGAATCCTACGAGCAGTACTTC.

The J gene is TRBJ1-4, the V gene TRBV6-5; 8 bases agree with TRBD1. J lost 8 bases, V lost 7 bases, and 12 bases had no gene match. Germline values: CDR1 MNHEY, CDR2 SVGAGI. The CDR3 has 15 residues. This chain's CDR3 is CASTRYGTGEEKLFF. The CDR3 nucleotides read TGTGCCAGCACGAGATACGGGACAGGCGAAGAAAAACTGTTTTTT.